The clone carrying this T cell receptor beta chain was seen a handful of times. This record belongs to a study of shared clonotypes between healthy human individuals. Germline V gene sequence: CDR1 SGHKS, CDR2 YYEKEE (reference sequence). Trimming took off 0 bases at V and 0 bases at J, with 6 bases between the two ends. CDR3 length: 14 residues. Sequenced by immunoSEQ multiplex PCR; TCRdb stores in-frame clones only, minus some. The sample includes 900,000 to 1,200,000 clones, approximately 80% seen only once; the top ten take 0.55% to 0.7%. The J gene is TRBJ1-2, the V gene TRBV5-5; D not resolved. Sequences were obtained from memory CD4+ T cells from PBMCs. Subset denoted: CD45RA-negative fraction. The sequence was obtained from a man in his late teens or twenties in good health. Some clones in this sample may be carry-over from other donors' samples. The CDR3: CASSLGQANYGYTF. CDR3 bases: TGTGCCAGCAGCTTGGGACAAGCTAACTATGGCTACACCTTC.